Listed here are 11 T cell receptor beta chains from one sample, sequenced in a study of T cells in Graves' hyperthyroidism and ophthalmopathy. There were TCR beta CDR3 regions amplified from RNA transcripts. The primer set for the first-round RT-PCR of the TCR CDR3 was HTBI. Each CDR3 protein is one row after TCRdb ran MiXCR on the multiplex PCR reads. The repertoire holds under 350,000 distinct CDR3 sequences, about 13% seen once, with roughly 7.9% in the top ten. Source material: blood. The origin of the receptors is a woman in her 40s with Graves' hyperthyroidism.

CDR3 nucleotide sequence: TGTGCCAGCACCAAGGGGCGGGTTTCACCCCTCCACTTT. This encodes CASTKGRVSPLHF. The chain has TRBV12-3 or TRBV12-4 and TRBJ1-6, with a possible D match to TRBD1 (5 bases). Trimming shortened V by 7 bases and J by 9 bases, and 13 bases separated the two germline ends. CDR3 size: 13 residues.

This clonotype has at least ten counts. The rearrangement links TRBV11-2 to TRBJ2-5, with a weak D call TRBD1 (6 bases). The V end was cut by 3 bases, the J end by 5 bases, with 10 bases between. Germline CDR1 SGHAT, CDR2 FQNNGV. There are 13 residues in the CDR3. The CDR3 DNA reads TGTGCCAGCAGCTTGCCAGGGGATGAGACCCAGTACTTC. This gives the protein CASSLPGDETQYF.

There are many counts of this clonotype. The chain employs TRBV20-1 and TRBJ2-5, with unresolved D. Trimming shortened V by 6 bases and J by 5 bases, and 7 bases separated the two germline ends. Germline CDR1 reads DFQATT; CDR2 reads SNEGSKA (reference sequence). The CDR3 runs 10 residues. The CDR3 coding sequence is TGCAGTGCCCGGTCGGAGACCCAGTACTTC. It encodes CSARSETQYF.

Notes on this clonotype: Since a much larger clone is just one base distant, this may be a read error. This chain joins TRBV2 and TRBJ1-2; D perhaps matches TRBD1 (5 bases). The CDR3 length is 13 residues. CDR1 and CDR2 (germline): SNHLY, FYNNEI. The CDR3 DNA reads as TGTGCCAACAGTGCAAGCAGGGACTATGGCTACACCTTC. Encoded protein: CANSASRDYGYTF. Together with reference TRBV2 and TRBJ1-2, the CDR3 gives the full variable domain: EPEVTQTPSHQVTQMGQEVILRCVPISNHLYFYWYRQILGQKVEFLVSFYNNEISEKSEIFDDQFSVERPDGSNFTLKIRSTKLEDSAMYFCANSASRDYGYTFGSGTRLTVV.

J is TRBJ2-2 and V is TRBV19; 9 bases match TRBD2. The J segment lost 4 bases and the V segment lost 8 bases, leaving 8 bases of the junction unmatched. The CDR3 is 15 amino acids. Per germline, CDR1 LNHDA and CDR2 SQIVND (reference sequence). CDR3 in DNA: TGTGCCAGTTCTAAGACTAGCGGAATCACCGGGGAGCTGTTTTTT. It translates to CASSKTSGITGELFF.

The V call is TRBV4-1, the J call TRBJ2-7; 14 bases match TRBD2. Trimming removed 4 bases from V and 3 bases from J; junction bases left unmatched: 5. The CDR3 is made up of 16 amino acids. The germline V gene encodes CDR1 MGHRA and CDR2 YSYEKL. In DNA form, the CDR3 reads TGCGCCAGCAGCCCCGGACTAGCGGGAGGTAGCTACGAGCAGTACTTC. Its protein is CASSPGLAGGSYEQYF.

In this sample, this clonotype turned up many times. The chain uses TRBV2 and TRBJ1-1, with a possible D match to TRBD1 (6 bases). Trimming shortened V by 7 bases and J by 2 bases, and 11 bases separated the two germline ends. The CDR3 consists of 13 residues. Germline loops: CDR1 SNHLY, CDR2 FYNNEI. The CDR3 DNA reads as TGTGCCAGCACTGGAGGGGGTAACACTGAAGCTTTCTTT. Its translation: CASTGGGNTEAFF.

This clonotype was seen only a few times. Since a much larger clone is just one base distant, this may be a read error. The V and J genes are TRBV2 and TRBJ2-5, with 9 bases matching TRBD2. The CDR3 length is 15 residues. V trimming: 2 bases; J trimming: 6 bases; junction bases outside the gene matches: 7. Per germline, CDR1 SNHLY and CDR2 FYNNEI. CDR3 protein: CASSERREGGQTQYF. CDR3 nucleotide sequence: TGTGCCAGCAGTGAACGGCGGGAGGGAGGGCAGACCCAGTACTTC.

The sample holds many counts of this clonotype. The V gene is TRBV2, the J gene TRBJ2-1; D may be TRBD1 (6 bases). V was clipped by 7 bases and J by 8 bases, with 15 bases between them. CDR3 length: 13 amino acids. CDR1 is SNHLY and CDR2 is FYNNEI in the germline V gene. CDR3 sequence (DNA): TGTGCCAGCATCTTCAGGGGTTTCGATGAGCAGTTCTTC. Its translation is CASIFRGFDEQFF.

This clonotype was picked up many times. The rearrangement links TRBV7-6 to TRBJ2-5; D is uncertain. Germline assignment: CDR1 SGHVS and CDR2 FNYEAQ. The CDR3 loop spans 13 amino acids. Trimming cost V 3 bases and J 7 bases, with 12 bases left between them. CDR3 sequence (DNA): TGTGCCAGCAGCTTCAGTCGTGAAAGGACCCAGTACTTC. This translates into CASSFSRERTQYF.

Comments on this clonotype: A much larger clonotype is one base distant, so this may be a read error. This chain links TRBV29-1 with TRBJ1-1; D possibly corresponds to TRBD1 (6 bases). V shed 7 bases and J shed 6 bases, with 15 bases lying between them. The germline gives CDR1 SQVTM, CDR2 ANQGSEA. This CDR3 comprises 12 residues. The CDR3: CSATRQEAEAFF. DNA of the CDR3: TGCAGCGCTACACGACAGGAGGCTGAAGCTTTCTTT.